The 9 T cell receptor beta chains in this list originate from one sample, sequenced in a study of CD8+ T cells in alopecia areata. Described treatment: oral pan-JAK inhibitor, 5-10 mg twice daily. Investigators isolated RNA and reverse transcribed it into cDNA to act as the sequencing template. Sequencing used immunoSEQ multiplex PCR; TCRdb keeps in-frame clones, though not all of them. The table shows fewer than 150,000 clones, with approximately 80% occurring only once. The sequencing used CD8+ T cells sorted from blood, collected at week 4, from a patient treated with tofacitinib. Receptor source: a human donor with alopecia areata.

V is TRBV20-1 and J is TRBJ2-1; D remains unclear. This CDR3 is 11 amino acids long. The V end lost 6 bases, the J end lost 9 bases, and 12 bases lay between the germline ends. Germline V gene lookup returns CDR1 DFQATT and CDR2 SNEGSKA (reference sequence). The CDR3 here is CSALGGAEQFF. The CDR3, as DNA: TGCAGTGCCCTGGGCGGAGCTGAGCAGTTCTTC.

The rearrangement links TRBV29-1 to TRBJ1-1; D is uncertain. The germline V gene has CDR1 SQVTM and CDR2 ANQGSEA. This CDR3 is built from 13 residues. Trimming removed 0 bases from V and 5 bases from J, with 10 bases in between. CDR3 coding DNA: TGCAGCGTTGAAGAGGGTTTGGGTACTGAAGCTTTCTTT. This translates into CSVEEGLGTEAFF.

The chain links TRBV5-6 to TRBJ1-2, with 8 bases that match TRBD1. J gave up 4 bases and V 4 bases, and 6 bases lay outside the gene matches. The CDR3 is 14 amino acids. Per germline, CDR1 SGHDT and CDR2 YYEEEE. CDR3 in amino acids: CASSGTGLIYGYTF. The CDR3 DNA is TGTGCCAGCAGCGGGACAGGCCTGATCTATGGCTACACCTTC.

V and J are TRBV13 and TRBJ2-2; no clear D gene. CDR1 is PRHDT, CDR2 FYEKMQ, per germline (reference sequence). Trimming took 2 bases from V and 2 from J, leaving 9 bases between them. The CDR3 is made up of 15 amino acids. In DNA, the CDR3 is TGTGCCAGCAGCTTAAGGTCTAGAAACACCGGGGAGCTGTTTTTT. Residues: CASSLRSRNTGELFF.

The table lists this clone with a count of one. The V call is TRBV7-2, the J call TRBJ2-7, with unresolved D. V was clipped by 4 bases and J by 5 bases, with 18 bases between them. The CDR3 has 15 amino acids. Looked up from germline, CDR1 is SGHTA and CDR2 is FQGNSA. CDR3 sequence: CASSSISDGSDEQYF. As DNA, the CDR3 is TGTGCCAGCAGCTCCATTTCGGACGGGTCTGACGAGCAGTACTTC.

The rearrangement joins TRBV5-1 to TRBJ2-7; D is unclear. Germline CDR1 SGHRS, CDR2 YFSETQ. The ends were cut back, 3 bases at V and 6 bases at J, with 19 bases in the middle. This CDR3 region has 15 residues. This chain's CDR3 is CASSSTRSPSLEQYF. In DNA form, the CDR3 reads TGCGCCAGCAGCTCCACCCGGAGCCCCTCTCTCGAGCAGTACTTC.

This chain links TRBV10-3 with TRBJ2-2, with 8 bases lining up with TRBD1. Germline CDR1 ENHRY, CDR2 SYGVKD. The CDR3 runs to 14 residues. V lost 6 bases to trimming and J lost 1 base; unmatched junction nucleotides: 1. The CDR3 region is CAIRTGENTGELFF. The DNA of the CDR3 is TGTGCCATCAGGACAGGGGAGAACACCGGGGAGCTGTTTTTT.

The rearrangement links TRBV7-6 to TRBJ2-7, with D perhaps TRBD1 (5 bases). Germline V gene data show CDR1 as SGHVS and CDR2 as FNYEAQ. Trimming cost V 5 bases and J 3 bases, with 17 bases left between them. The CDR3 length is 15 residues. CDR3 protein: CASSPEGAIGYEQYF. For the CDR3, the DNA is TGTGCCAGCAGCCCAGAAGGGGCAATAGGCTACGAGCAGTACTTC.

The CDR3 region is CASSSGAAWDEKLFF. The CDR3 bases are TGTGCCAGCAGTTCGGGGGCCGCATGGGATGAAAAACTGTTTTTT. The chain employs TRBV25-1 and TRBJ1-4; D might be TRBD1 (6 bases). In germline, CDR1 is MGHDK, CDR2 SYGVNS. The CDR3 length is 15 residues. The V gene lost 5 bases and the J gene lost 6 bases, with 16 bases spanning the gap.